A selection of T cell receptor beta chains follows, all from one sample in a study of Ad26.COV2.S vaccination and SARS-CoV-2 variants. Data came from immunoSEQ multiplex PCR; TCRdb stores just in-frame clones and leaves some out. This table holds about 350,000 clones, around 89% found once. Material: peripheral blood, obtained in a trial of Ad26.COV2.S vaccine versus placebo. The receptors originated from a person aged 18-60 years who received the Ad26.COV2.S COVID-19 vaccine or a placebo. CDR3s include the opening cysteine and the closing phenylalanine or tryptophan. D genes are given only for firm matches. Clone sizes are given selectively: once, few, many, or a class where the clone is expanded.

v_gene	abundance	d_gene	j_gene	CDR3aa	CDR3nt
TRBV30	-	-	TRBJ2-7	CAWKDVGIEQYF	TGTGCCTGGAAAGATGTGGGTATCGAGCAGTACTTC
TRBV5-8	once	-	TRBJ1-1	CASSLTYSTEAFF	TGTGCCAGCAGCTTGACTTATAGCACTGAAGCTTTCTTT
TRBV5-1	-	-	TRBJ2-6	CASSWTLGANVLTF	TGCGCCAGCAGCTGGACCCTTGGGGCCAACGTCCTGACTTTC
TRBV11-3	-	TRBD2	TRBJ2-2	CASSSEGTLAGVSANTGELFF	TGTGCCAGCAGCTCAGAGGGGACCTTAGCGGGAGTAAGCGCGAACACCGGGGAGCTGTTTTTT
TRBV11-2	once	TRBD1	TRBJ2-3	CASSKAGTGASTDTQYF	TGTGCCAGCAGCAAAGCCGGGACAGGGGCTAGCACAGATACGCAGTATTTT
TRBV4-1	-	TRBD2	TRBJ2-3	CASSQESEREITDTQYF	TGCGCCAGCAGCCAAGAATCGGAGCGGGAGATCACAGATACGCAGTATTTT
TRBV27	-	TRBD1	TRBJ1-6	CASSPDFLTGMESPLHF	TGTGCCAGCAGTCCCGATTTCCTGACAGGGATGGAATCACCCCTCCACTTT
TRBV5-5	-	-	TRBJ1-1	CASSLAGLSEAFF	TGTGCCAGCAGCTTGGCGGGGCTATCTGAAGCTTTCTTT
TRBV4-3	-	TRBD1	TRBJ2-1	CASSQDIAEDRTINNEQFF	TGCGCCAGCAGCCAAGATATAGCCGAGGACAGGACGATCAACAATGAGCAGTTCTTC
TRBV28	-	-	TRBJ1-2	CASTDAGDTGLSGYTF	TGTGCCAGCACAGATGCCGGAGACACGGGACTATCTGGCTACACCTTC
TRBV11-2	-	TRBD1	TRBJ2-5	CASSAPRQGFRQETQYF	TGTGCCAGCAGTGCGCCGCGACAGGGATTCCGACAAGAGACCCAGTACTTC
TRBV2	-	-	TRBJ2-7	CASGRNSYEQYF	TGTGCCAGCGGTAGGAACTCCTACGAGCAGTACTTC
TRBV4-3	-	-	TRBJ1-4	CASSQGWAVHEKLFF	TGCGCCAGCAGCCAAGGTTGGGCAGTGCATGAAAAACTGTTTTTT
TRBV2	-	-	TRBJ1-4	CASSFGITNEKLFF	TGTGCCAGCAGCTTCGGCATAACTAATGAAAAACTGTTTTTT
TRBV30	-	TRBD1	TRBJ1-2	CAWSLDRGNYGYTF	TGTGCCTGGAGTTTGGACAGGGGGAACTATGGCTACACCTTC
TRBV2	few	-	TRBJ2-1	CASTERESSYNEQFF	TGTGCCAGCACCGAAAGGGAGAGCTCCTACAATGAGCAGTTCTTC
TRBV5-4	few	-	TRBJ2-1	CASSLAYNEQFF	TGTGCCAGCAGCTTAGCCTACAATGAGCAGTTCTTC